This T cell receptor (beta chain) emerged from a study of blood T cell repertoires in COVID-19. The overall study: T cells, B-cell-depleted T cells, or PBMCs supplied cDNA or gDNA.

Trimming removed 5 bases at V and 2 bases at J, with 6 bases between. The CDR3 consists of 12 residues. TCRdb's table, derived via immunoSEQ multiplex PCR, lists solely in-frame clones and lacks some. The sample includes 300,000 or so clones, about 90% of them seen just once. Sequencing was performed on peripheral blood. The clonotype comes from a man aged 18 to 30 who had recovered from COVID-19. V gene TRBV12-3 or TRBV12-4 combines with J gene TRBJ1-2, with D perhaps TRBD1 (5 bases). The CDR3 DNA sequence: TGTGCCAGCAGTCCAGGGAACTATGGCTACACCTTC. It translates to CASSPGNYGYTF.